A single T cell receptor beta chain is shown here with its context. What it recognizes is unknown. This specimen belongs to a study of radiotherapy plus CTLA-4 blockade in lung cancer. The CDR3 spans 19 residues. V shed 2 bases, J shed 4 bases, and the junction held 9 bases outside the gene matches. The germline gives CDR1 SGHRS, CDR2 YFSETQ. Study-wide results and caveats: Subsequent to radiotherapy plus ipilimumab, tumor-derived TCR clones underwent expansion in blood.

The method was immunoSEQ multiplex PCR; TCRdb's version includes in-frame clones alone and lacks a portion of them. The data contain around 82,000 clones, roughly 79% of them seen just once; the ten biggest clones take up over 20%. This receptor was identified in a human donor with non-small cell lung cancer whose response to radiotherapy plus ipilimumab could not be evaluated. Some clones in this sample may be carry-over from other donors' samples. The starting material was peripheral blood, obtained from a patient treated with radiotherapy plus ipilimumab. The rearrangement joins TRBV5-1 to TRBJ2-1, with 16 bases aligning to TRBD2. CDR3 loop: CASSFKGTSGGAGYNEQFF. The CDR3 nucleotides are TGCGCCAGCAGCTTCAAAGGGACTAGCGGGGGGGCGGGATACAATGAGCAGTTCTTC.